This paragraph covers one T cell receptor (beta chain) sequence. It lacks a known antigen. Base qualities were left out, and no much larger clone turns up one base away. The data derive from a study of blood T cell repertoires in COVID-19 (dated by TCRdb to about 2020). Looking at the study overall: Collaborator samples came from the United States, Italy and Spain and covered acute and convalescent phases of COVID-19. The prospective study material was composed of cDNA or gDNA derived from T cells, B-cell-depleted T cells, or PBMCs. The dataset comprised deeply sampled blood TCRbeta repertoires from subjects exposed to, actively infected with, or recovered from COVID-19. The repertoires were made available in a free public database intended to serve as a resource for research on the immune response to SARS-CoV-2. The samples were drawn from two sources: the first 160 participants of the ongoing ImmuneRACE study, and 1,000 to 1,500 subjects contributed by 6 global collaborators. A de-identified subject ID, COVID-19 status, age in years and sex were almost always included in the sample metadata. HLA class I and class II types, where available, came from metadata supplied by the sample provider rather than from assay-based typing.

TCRbeta CDR3 regions were amplified from genomic DNA by means of the immunoSEQ Assay, a bias-controlled multiplex PCR. Regarding the original processing steps: The number of nucleated cells in each sample was estimated by amplification of reference gene primers within the assay. To quantify the absolute abundance of each unique TCRbeta CDR3 rearrangement, sequence reads were collapsed and filtered. For each sample, productive Simpson clonality was calculated as the square root of Simpson's diversity index across productive rearrangements. The immuneACCESS repertoire file appears here via TCRdb, limited to in-frame rearrangements. These files lack a portion of the clones; in checked studies, under half of the deficit traces to unresolved V genes, and the cause of the others is not known. Clone size and the V and J calls come from that table; the DNA yielded D and trimming. Recorded for this sample are about 260,000 clones; roughly 86% of them occurred a single time. The ten largest clonotypes hold 10% to 12% of the sample.

The study at large found these results: How much clinical and demographic metadata was included differed by source and by participant, and the metadata was provided uncurated.

CDR3 length: 12 amino acids, cysteine to phenylalanine. Left in the record is the CDR3 DNA by itself, 36 bases read in frame from the first base. The V and J ends are trimmed by 6 bases and 6 bases, leaving 9 bases between them. CDR1 and CDR2, looked up from the germline V gene, are SNHLY and FYNNEI. In Seattle, one collaborating source enrolled patients while the infection was active and tracked those patients longitudinally over the course of disease. Each collaborating institution followed its own protocols to collect whole blood in K2EDTA tubes. Collaborator samples were shipped for TCRbeta analysis as frozen whole blood, isolated PBMCs, or DNA extracted from either sample type.

Material for sequencing was peripheral blood. The source of this sequence is a woman in her twenties or thirties with COVID-19, enrolled during active disease. Recombination linked TRBV2 to TRBJ1-5, with no confidently assigned D gene. CDR3 loop: CASRGGSQPQHF. The nucleotides read TGTGCCAGCAGGGGCGGGAGTCAGCCCCAGCATTTT.